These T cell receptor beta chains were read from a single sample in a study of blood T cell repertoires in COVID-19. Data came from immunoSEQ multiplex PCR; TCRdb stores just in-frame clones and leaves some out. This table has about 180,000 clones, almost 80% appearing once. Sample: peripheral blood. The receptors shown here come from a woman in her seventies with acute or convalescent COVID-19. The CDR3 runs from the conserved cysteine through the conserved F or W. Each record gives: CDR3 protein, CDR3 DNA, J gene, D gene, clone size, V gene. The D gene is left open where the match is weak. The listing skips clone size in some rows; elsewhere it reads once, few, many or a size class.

CASSLFRDSTYEQYF TGTGCCAGCAGTTTATTTCGGGACAGTACCTACGAGCAGTACTTC TRBJ2-7 TRBD1 - TRBV27
CASIGGAGEKLFF TGTGCCAGCATAGGGGGGGCGGGTGAAAAACTGTTTTTT TRBJ1-4 - - TRBV6-5
CATSRDLGAVSGVEQFF TGTGCCACCAGCAGAGATCTAGGAGCGGTCTCAGGGGTTGAGCAGTTCTTC TRBJ2-1 - once TRBV15
CSAKTGAGAFF TGCAGTGCTAAGACAGGGGCCGGAGCTTTCTTT TRBJ1-1 TRBD1 - TRBV20-1
CASSLTGGAETQYF TGTGCCAGCAGTTTAACAGGGGGCGCGGAGACCCAGTACTTC TRBJ2-5 TRBD1 - TRBV27
CASSLAGSYQETQYF TGCGCCAGCAGCTTAGCGGGCTCATACCAAGAGACCCAGTACTTC TRBJ2-5 - once TRBV5-1
CASSYGGQLYSNQPQHF TGTGCCAGCAGCTATGGGGGACAGCTTTATAGCAATCAGCCCCAGCATTTT TRBJ1-5 TRBD1 few TRBV5-4
CASSSEETQYF TGTGCCAGCAGCTCAGAAGAGACCCAGTACTTC TRBJ2-5 - - TRBV7-9
CASSEQGFTEAFF TGTGCCAGCAGTGAACAGGGTTTCACTGAAGCTTTCTTT TRBJ1-1 - - TRBV6-1
CASSPRVTAGGTEAFF TGTGCCAGCAGCCCCCGGGTGACAGCGGGTGGGACTGAAGCTTTCTTT TRBJ1-1 - - TRBV9
CASSQQAGFGDTQYF TGTGCCAGCAGCCAACAAGCGGGATTTGGCGATACGCAGTATTTT TRBJ2-3 TRBD2 - TRBV3-1/TRBV3-2
CASVLDRLGTEAFF TGTGCTAGTGTATTGGACAGGCTAGGCACTGAAGCTTTCTTT TRBJ1-1 TRBD1 - TRBV12-5
CASSPGTGIFQPQHF TGCGCCAGCAGCCCCGGGACAGGGATTTTTCAGCCCCAGCATTTT TRBJ1-5 TRBD1 - TRBV5-1
CASSIRGDGYTF TGTGCCAGCTCTATCAGGGGGGATGGCTACACCTTC TRBJ1-2 TRBD1 - TRBV2